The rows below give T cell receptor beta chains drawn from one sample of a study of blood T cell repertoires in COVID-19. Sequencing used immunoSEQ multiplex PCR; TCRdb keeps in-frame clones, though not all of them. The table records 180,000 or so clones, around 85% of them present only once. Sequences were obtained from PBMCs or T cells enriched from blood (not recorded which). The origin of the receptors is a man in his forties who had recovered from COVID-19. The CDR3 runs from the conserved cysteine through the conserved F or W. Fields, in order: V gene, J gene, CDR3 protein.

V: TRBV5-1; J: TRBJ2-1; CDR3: CASSLDRGPYNEQFF
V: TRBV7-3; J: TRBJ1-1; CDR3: CASSLTGGITEAFF
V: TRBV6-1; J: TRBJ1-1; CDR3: CASSARSGRGRTEAFF
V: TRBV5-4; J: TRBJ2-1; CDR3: CASSPDSVPHNEQFF
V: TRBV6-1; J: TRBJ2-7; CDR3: CASSEVGAGDYEQYF
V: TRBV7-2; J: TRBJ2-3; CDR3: CASSWGTTLPSDTQYF
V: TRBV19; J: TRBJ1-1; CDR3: CASSPRRGKNTEAFF
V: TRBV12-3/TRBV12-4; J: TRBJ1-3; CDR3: CATTRAGNTIYF
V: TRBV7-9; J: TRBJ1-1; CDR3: CASTGGGARAFF
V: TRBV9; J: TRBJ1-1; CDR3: CASSGPGSWAFF
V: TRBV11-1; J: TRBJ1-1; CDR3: CASSLGARGTEAFF
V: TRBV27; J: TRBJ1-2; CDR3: CASSLKRVSGYYGYTF
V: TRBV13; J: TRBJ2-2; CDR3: CASSLRTGNTGELFF
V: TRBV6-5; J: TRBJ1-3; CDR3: CASSSRTGGGNTIYF
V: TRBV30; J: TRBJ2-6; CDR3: CAWRAWGRGANVLTF
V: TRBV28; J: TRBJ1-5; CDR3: CASSASGQNSNQPQHF
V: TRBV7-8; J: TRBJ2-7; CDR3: CASSYLGAHYEQYF
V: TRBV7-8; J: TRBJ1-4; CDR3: CASRDRARSEKLFF
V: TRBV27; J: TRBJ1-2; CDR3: CASSFSRVGNYGYTF
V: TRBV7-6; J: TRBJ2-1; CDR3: CASSPEMSQGEQFF
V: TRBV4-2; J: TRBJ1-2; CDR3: CASSQGLGTAYGYTF
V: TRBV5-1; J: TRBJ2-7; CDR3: CASSLDTIYEQYF
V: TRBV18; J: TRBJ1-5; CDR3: CASSPNTGEQPQHF
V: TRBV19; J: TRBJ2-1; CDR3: CASSPGSYNEQFF
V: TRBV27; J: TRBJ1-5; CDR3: CASSKYSNQPQHF
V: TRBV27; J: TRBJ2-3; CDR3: CASSPSPAGADTQYF
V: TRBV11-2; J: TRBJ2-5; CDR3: CASSALLASQETQYF
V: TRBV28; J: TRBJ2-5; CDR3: CASSTSGSSKRETQYF
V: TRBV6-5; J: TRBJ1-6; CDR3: CASSMVRENSPLHF
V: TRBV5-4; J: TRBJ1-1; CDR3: CASSQGGGTLNTEAFF
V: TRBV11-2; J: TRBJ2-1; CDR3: CASSFPSGASSYNEQFF
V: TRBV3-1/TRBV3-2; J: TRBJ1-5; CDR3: CASSPGGTGGPVYQPQHF
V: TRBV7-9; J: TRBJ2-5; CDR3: CASKQDQETQYF
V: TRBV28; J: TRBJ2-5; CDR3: CASSTNSGRGRETQYF
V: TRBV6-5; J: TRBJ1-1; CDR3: CASSLMRNTEAFF
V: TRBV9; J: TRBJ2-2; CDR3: CASSVEARELFF
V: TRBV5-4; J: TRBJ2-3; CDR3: CASSPPPPRADTQYF
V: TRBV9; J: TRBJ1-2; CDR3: CASSVPGQGVWTF
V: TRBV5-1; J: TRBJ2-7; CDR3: CASSLVGTSKGEQYF
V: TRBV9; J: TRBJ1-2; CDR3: CASSPGRTGDGFGYTF
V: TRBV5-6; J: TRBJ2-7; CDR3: CASSGVTYEQYF
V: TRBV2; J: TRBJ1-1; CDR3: CASKGRVVIDTEAFF
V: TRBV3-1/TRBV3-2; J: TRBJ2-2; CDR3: CASSQGLAGAGGELFF
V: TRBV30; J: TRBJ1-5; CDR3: CAWSVGTFNDQPQHF
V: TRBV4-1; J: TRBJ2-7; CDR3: CASSSQAYEQYF
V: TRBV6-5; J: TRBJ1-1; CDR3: CASSHDSWVDTEAFF
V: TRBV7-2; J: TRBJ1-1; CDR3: CASSLTPGALDTEAFF
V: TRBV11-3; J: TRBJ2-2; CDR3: CASSLVSRYTGELFF
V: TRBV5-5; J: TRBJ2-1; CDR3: CASSRNIDRSSYNEQFF
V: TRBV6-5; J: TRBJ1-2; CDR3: CASSYSRAGIGYTF